These 24 T cell receptor beta chains were all obtained from the same sample, sequenced in a study of yellow fever vaccine responses in identical twins. TCRdb re-derived calls from the RT-PCR reads in MiXCR, one entry per CDR3 protein. The sample comprises some 540 distinct CDR3 sequences, around 83% of which are singletons, and about 20% rests with the top ten. The sequenced sample was T cells from blood (PBMCs), unsorted or a sorted subset (not recorded which), obtained before or after yellow fever vaccination (not recorded which). Receptor source: a female donor who received the yellow fever vaccine.

The chain recombines TRBV7-6 with TRBJ2-1; D assignment may be TRBD1 or TRBD2 (5 bases each). V lost 1 base, J lost 6 bases, and 13 bases lay in between. The CDR3 loop spans 15 amino acids. Germline V gene sequence: CDR1 SGHVS, CDR2 FNYEAQ. For the CDR3, the DNA is TGTGCCAGCAGCTTAGTCTGGGGCGCGGGCAATGAGCAGTTCTTC. Its translation is CASSLVWGAGNEQFF.

The J gene is TRBJ2-3, the V gene TRBV12-2; TRBD1, as called in the table, went unchecked against the DNA. TRBV12-2 is labeled a pseudogene. This CDR3 is built from 18 residues. The chain's CDR3 is CASRPEPGTGPSTDTQYF. The CDR3 DNA reads TGTGCAAGTCGTCCAGAACCCGGGACAGGGCCTAGCACAGATACGCAGTATTTT.

The V gene is TRBV5-1, the J gene TRBJ1-5, with a tentative D call TRBD1 (5 bases). Trimming stripped 2 bases from V and 9 bases from J, with 12 bases between. Germline V CDR1 and CDR2: SGHRS, YFSETQ. The CDR3 is 13 residues long. DNA for the CDR3: TGCGCCAGCAGCTTTGACAGAGAGGGGCCCCAGCATTTT. Protein product: CASSFDREGPQHF.

The V gene is TRBV4-1, the J gene TRBJ2-7, with D unresolved. Trimming stripped 3 bases from V and 6 bases from J, with 18 bases between. The CDR3 is 15 amino acids. Germline V gene lookup returns CDR1 MGHRA and CDR2 YSYEKL. DNA of the CDR3: TGCGCCAGCAGCCATTCATCGAAGACAACGCGCGAGCAGTACTTC. Encoded protein: CASSHSSKTTREQYF.

This clonotype has just a few counts. The chain joins TRBV11-3 to TRBJ2-1; 9 positions agree with TRBD2. Unmatched junction bases numbered 8, after V lost 5 bases and J lost 6 bases. The CDR3 contains 15 residues. From germline, CDR1 is SGHNT and CDR2 YENEEA. The CDR3 region has the DNA TGTGCCAGCAGCGCGGGACTAGCTGGGTTCAATGAGCAGTTCTTC. Its translation is CASSAGLAGFNEQFF.

The chain links TRBV2 to TRBJ1-4; D perhaps matches TRBD1 (5 bases). The CDR3 has 14 residues. V lost 5 bases and J lost 7, with 14 bases in between. CDR1 and CDR2 from the germline V gene are SNHLY and FYNNEI. CDR3 loop: CASSPGAGIEKLFF. The DNA of the CDR3 is TGTGCCAGCAGTCCCGGGGCCGGCATTGAAAAACTGTTTTTT.

V and J are TRBV11-1 and TRBJ2-3; 8 bases line up with TRBD2. The germline CDR1 and CDR2 sequences are SGHAT and FQDESV (reference sequence). V lost 5 bases to trimming and J lost 0 bases; unmatched junction nucleotides: 4. There are 15 residues in the CDR3. CDR3 sequence reads: CASSRAGESTDTQYF. The CDR3 nucleotides read TGTGCCAGCAGCCGAGCGGGGGAGAGCACAGATACGCAGTATTTT.

The CDR3 sequence is CASSGGQNYNEQFF. In nucleotides, the CDR3 is TGTGCCAGCAGTGGGGGACAGAACTACAATGAGCAGTTCTTC. The V and J genes are TRBV7-9 and TRBJ2-1; TRBD1 matches at 7 bases. Germline-derived CDR1 and CDR2 are SEHNR and FQNEAQ (reference sequence). This CDR3 comprises 14 residues. The V and J ends lost 6 bases and 3 bases, in that order; junction bases with no gene match: 5.

The V and J genes are TRBV12-3 or TRBV12-4 and TRBJ2-5; maybe TRBD2 (5 bases). The CDR3 spans 13 residues. Trimming cost V 7 bases and J 6 bases, with 15 bases left between them. The CDR3, as DNA: TGTGCCAGCACTCTCGGGGAGCTACAGACCCAGTACTTC. Its translation: CASTLGELQTQYF.

The gene calls are TRBV6-4 and TRBJ2-1, with TRBD2 matching 11 bases. The J segment lost 4 bases and the V segment lost 4 bases, leaving 3 bases of the junction unmatched. This CDR3 is built from 15 residues. Looked up from germline, CDR1 is MRHNA and CDR2 is SNTAGT. This CDR3 is CASSAGTSGYNEQFF. In nucleotides, the CDR3 is TGTGCCAGCAGTGCCGGGACTAGCGGTTACAATGAGCAGTTCTTC.

The chain uses TRBV11-2 and TRBJ1-2, with D possibly matching TRBD1 (5 bases). The CDR3 runs 14 residues. The V and J ends lost 0 bases and 6 bases respectively, with 11 bases between them. The germline CDR1 and CDR2 sequences are SGHAT and FQNNGV. CDR3 in amino acids: CASSLEGGRDGYTF. CDR3 bases: TGTGCCAGCAGCTTAGAGGGGGGGAGAGATGGCTACACCTTC.

This chain connects TRBV9 to TRBJ2-5; perhaps TRBD2 as D (6 bases). CDR1 and CDR2 (germline): SGDLS, YYNGEE. Trimming removed 2 bases at V and 2 bases at J, with 16 bases between. The CDR3 consists of 16 residues. The CDR3 bases are TGTGCCAGCAGCGTGGGAAATAAGGCGGGGCAAGAGACCCAGTACTTC. Translating gives CASSVGNKAGQETQYF.

The chain has TRBV5-1 and TRBJ1-5, with D unclear. The CDR3 is 15 amino acids. CDR1 and CDR2 from the germline V gene are SGHRS and YFSETQ. Trimming shortened V by 4 bases and J by 5 bases, and 16 bases separated the two germline ends. The CDR3, as DNA: TGCGCCAGCAGCCCGTTGCCGGGCGTGGATCAGCCCCAGCATTTT. Its protein is CASSPLPGVDQPQHF.

The genes are TRBV10-1 and TRBJ1-4; D remains ambiguous. The germline V and J ends were trimmed by 5 bases and 7 bases, with 17 bases remaining between them. Germline CDR1 is WNHNN and CDR2 is SYGVQD (reference sequence). This CDR3 comprises 15 residues. The CDR3 loop reads CASSSGISISEKLFF. The CDR3 DNA is TGCGCCAGCAGTTCCGGGATCTCTATAAGTGAAAAACTGTTTTTT.

This clonotype occurred a few times. The junction departs from the called germline gene at one end, perhaps through a read error. The chain carries TRBV5-5 and TRBJ1-1, with a possible D match to TRBD1 (6 bases). Germline CDR1 reads SGHKS; CDR2 reads YYEKEE (reference sequence). This CDR3 region has 14 residues. CDR3 amino acids: CASSEGQKNTEAFF. The CDR3 DNA reads as TGCGCCAGCAGCGAGGGACAAAAGAACACTGAAGCTTTCTTT. Together with reference TRBV5-5 and TRBJ1-1, the CDR3 gives the full variable domain: DAGVTQSPTHLIKTRGQQVTLRCSPISGHKSVSWYQQVLGQGPQFIFQYYEKEERGRGNFPDRFSARQFPNYSSELNVNALLLGDSALYLCASSEGQKNTEAFFGQGTRLTVV.

The chain has TRBV11-1 and TRBJ2-7; 9 nucleotides align to TRBD2. There are 16 residues in the CDR3. CDR1 is SGHAT, CDR2 FQDESV, per germline (reference sequence). V trimming: 6 bases; J trimming: 3 bases; junction bases outside the gene matches: 12. CDR3 sequence (DNA): TGTGCCAGCAGTCCTCGGAGCGGGGGGAAACACTACGAGCAGTACTTC. It yields the protein CASSPRSGGKHYEQYF.

J is TRBJ2-3 and V is TRBV23-1; possible D gene TRBD2, 5 bases. TRBV23-1 is annotated as an ORF whose role is uncertain. The length of the CDR3 is 16 residues. The V end was cut by 7 bases, the J end by 0 bases, with 17 bases between. This CDR3 is CASIAGRRFSTDTQYF. The DNA of the CDR3 is TGCGCCAGCATCGCGGGCCGACGGTTTAGCACAGATACGCAGTATTTT.

This clonotype was counted between two and nine times. J is TRBJ1-3 and V is TRBV10-1; tentative D call: TRBD1 (5 bases). From germline, CDR1 is WNHNN and CDR2 SYGVQD (reference sequence). This CDR3 has 16 residues. Trimming left V 6 bases short and J 3 bases short, with 18 bases between. The CDR3 loop is CASSRDSSGRGNTIYF. CDR3 in DNA: TGCGCCAGCAGCCGGGACTCCTCCGGGCGTGGAAACACCATATATTTT.

This chain uses TRBV7-3 with TRBJ2-3, with D unresolved. The germline V gene has CDR1 SGHTA and CDR2 FQGTGA. The CDR3 is 13 residues long. Trimming shortened V by 2 bases and J by 6 bases, and 9 bases separated the two germline ends. The CDR3 region has the DNA TGTGCCAGCAGCTTATCGTCGAGGGATACGCAGTATTTT. It yields the protein CASSLSSRDTQYF.

This clonotype appeared once. V is TRBV11-3 and J is TRBJ2-3, with 11 bases identical to TRBD2. The CDR3 is 18 amino acids. Germline V CDR1 and CDR2: SGHNT, YENEEA. Germline trimming cut 4 bases from V and 2 bases from J; bases unmatched to any gene: 11. The CDR3 DNA sequence: TGTGCCAGCAGCTGGACCTTTAGCGGGGGGGTCTACACAGATACGCAGTATTTT. This translates into CASSWTFSGGVYTDTQYF.

Here the CDR3 DNA reads TGTGCCACCAGCAGAGATCGCCAGGCCCTTAATGAAAAACTGTTTTTT. It encodes CATSRDRQALNEKLFF. The rearrangement links TRBV15 to TRBJ1-4; D is unclear. Between the trimmed V and J ends, which lost 0 bases and 4 bases, there was a span of 12 bases. This CDR3 contains 16 residues. Germline V gene data show CDR1 as LNHNV and CDR2 as YYDKDF (reference sequence).

The V call is TRBV11-3, the J call TRBJ2-7; D is possibly TRBD2 (5 bases). The V end was cut by 6 bases, the J end by 0 bases, with 6 bases between. There are 12 residues in the CDR3. Germline V gives CDR1 SGHNT, CDR2 YENEEA. The DNA of the CDR3 is TGTGCCAGCAGTGCGGGCTCCTACGAGCAGTACTTC. Its translation: CASSAGSYEQYF.

The rearrangement joins TRBV4-1 to TRBJ1-5; TRBD1 matches 11 bases. V shed 3 bases, J shed 7 bases, and the junction held 8 bases outside the gene matches. This CDR3 is 16 amino acids long. Germline-derived CDR1 and CDR2 are MGHRA and YSYEKL. The CDR3 bases are TGCGCCAGCAGCCACGATCCGGGACAGGGGGGGCAGCCCCAGCATTTT. Translating it yields CASSHDPGQGGQPQHF.

The chain uses TRBV23-1 and TRBJ1-3; D gene unclear. TRBV23-1 is an ORF for which the function is uncertain. V lost 3 bases to trimming and J lost 0 bases, with 12 bases between them. The CDR3 runs to 16 residues. The CDR3 loop is CASSQAGENSGNTIYF. CDR3 DNA sequence: TGCGCCAGCAGTCAGGCGGGCGAAAACTCTGGAAACACCATATATTTT.